This T cell receptor beta chain was captured by sequencing in a study of identical twins. In its sample, this clonotype was seen a few times. CDR1 SGHVS and CDR2 FNYEAQ come from the germline V gene. The V end was cut by 2 bases, the J end by 0 bases, with 8 bases between. The CDR3 runs 15 residues. TCRdb redid the calling of the 5' RACE reads with MiXCR, one entry per CDR3 protein. The sample lists approximately 410,000 distinct CDR3 sequences; approximately 17% were seen once. This TCR derives from a man in his fifties in good health. The chain couples TRBV7-6 to TRBJ1-3; the D is unclear. The sequenced sample consisted of naive T cells sorted from blood. CDR3 loop: CASSLSAISGNTIYF. The CDR3 DNA is TGTGCCAGCAGCTTAAGTGCGATCTCTGGAAACACCATATATTTT.